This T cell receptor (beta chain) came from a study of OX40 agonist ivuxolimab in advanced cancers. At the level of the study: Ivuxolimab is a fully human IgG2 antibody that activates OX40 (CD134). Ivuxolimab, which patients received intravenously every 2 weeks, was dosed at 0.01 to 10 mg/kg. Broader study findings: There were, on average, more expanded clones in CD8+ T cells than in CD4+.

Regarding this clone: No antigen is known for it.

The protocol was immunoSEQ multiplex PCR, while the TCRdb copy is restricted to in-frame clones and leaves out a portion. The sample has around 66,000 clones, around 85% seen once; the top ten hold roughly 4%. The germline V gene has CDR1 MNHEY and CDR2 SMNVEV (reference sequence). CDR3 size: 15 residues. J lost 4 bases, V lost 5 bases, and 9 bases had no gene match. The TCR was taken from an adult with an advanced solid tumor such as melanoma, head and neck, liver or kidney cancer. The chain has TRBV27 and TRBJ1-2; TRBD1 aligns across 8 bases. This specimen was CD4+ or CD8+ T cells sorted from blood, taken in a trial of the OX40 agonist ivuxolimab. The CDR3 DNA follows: TGTGCCAGCAGTAAAACAGGGGGGGGAGGCTATGGCTACACCTTC. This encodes CASSKTGGGGYGYTF.